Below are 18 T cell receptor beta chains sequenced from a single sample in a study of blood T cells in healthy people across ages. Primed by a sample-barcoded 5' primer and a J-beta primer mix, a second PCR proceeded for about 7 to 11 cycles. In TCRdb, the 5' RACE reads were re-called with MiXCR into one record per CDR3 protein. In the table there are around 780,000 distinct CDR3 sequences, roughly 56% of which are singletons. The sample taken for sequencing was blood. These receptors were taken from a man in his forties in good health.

Here the CDR3 DNA reads TGTGCCAGCAGCTTAACGCACAGGGGCGGTGGCACAGATACGCAGTATTTT. Translating it yields CASSLTHRGGGTDTQYF. The genes are TRBV7-3 and TRBJ2-3; 7 nucleotides align to TRBD1. Germline V gives CDR1 SGHTA, CDR2 FQGTGA. After removal of 0 bases from V and 1 base from J, the junction contained 7 bases not matched to a gene. This CDR3 spans 17 amino acids.

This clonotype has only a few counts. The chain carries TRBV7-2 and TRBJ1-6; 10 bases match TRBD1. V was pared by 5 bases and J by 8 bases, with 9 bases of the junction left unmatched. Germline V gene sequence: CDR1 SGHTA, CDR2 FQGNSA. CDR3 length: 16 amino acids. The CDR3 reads CASSVGTGEWYSPLHF. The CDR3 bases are TGTGCCAGCAGCGTCGGGACAGGGGAATGGTATTCACCCCTCCACTTT.

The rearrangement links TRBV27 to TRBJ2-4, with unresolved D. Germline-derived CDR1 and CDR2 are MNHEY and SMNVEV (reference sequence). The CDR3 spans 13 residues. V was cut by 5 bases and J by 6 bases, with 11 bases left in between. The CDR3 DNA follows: TGTGCCAGCAGTGGGTCGGCAGTAAACATTCAGTACTTC. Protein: CASSGSAVNIQYF.

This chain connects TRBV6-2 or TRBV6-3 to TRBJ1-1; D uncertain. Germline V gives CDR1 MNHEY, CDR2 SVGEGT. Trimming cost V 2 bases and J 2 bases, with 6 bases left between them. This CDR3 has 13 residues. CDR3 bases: TGTGCCAGCAGTTACGAAGCTAACACTGAAGCTTTCTTT. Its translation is CASSYEANTEAFF.

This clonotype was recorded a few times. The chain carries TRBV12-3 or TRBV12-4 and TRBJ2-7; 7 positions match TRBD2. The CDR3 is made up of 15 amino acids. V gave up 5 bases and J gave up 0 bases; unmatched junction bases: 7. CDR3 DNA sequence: TGTGCCAGCAGTCCTCCTAGCGGCAGCTCCTACGAGCAGTACTTC. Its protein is CASSPPSGSSYEQYF.

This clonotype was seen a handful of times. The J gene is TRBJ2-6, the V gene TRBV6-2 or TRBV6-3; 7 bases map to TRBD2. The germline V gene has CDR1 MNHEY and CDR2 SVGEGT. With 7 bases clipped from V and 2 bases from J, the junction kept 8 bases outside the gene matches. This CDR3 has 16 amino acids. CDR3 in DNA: TGTGCCAGCATTCAGACCCTAGCGGCTGGGGCCAACGTCCTGACTTTC. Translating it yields CASIQTLAAGANVLTF.

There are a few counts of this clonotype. The CDR3 DNA is TGTGCCAGCACCTTGATAAGGGAGGGTCCCCAGTACTTC. This sequence encodes CASTLIREGPQYF. The chain recombines TRBV11-2 with TRBJ2-7, with TRBD2 identical over 7 bases. With V trimmed by 7 bases and J by 10 bases, 13 bases remained unmatched. Per germline, CDR1 SGHAT and CDR2 FQNNGV. The CDR3 runs to 13 residues.

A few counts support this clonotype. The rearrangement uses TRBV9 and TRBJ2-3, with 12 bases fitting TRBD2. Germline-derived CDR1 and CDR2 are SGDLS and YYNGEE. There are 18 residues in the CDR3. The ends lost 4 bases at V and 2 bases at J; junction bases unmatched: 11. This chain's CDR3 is CASSSTSGGPTNTDTQYF. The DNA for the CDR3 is TGTGCCAGCAGCTCTACTAGCGGGGGGCCCACCAACACAGATACGCAGTATTTT.

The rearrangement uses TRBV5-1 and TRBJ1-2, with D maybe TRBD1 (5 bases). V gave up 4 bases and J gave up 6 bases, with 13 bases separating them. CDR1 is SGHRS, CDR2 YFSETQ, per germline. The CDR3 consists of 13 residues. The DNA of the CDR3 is TGCGCCAGCAGCCCCGAGGTAGGGGATGGCTACACCTTC. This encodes CASSPEVGDGYTF.

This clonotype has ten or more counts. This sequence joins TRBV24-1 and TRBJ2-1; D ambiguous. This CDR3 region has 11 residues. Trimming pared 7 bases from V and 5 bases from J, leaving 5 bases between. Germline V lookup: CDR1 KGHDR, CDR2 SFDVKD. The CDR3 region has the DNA TGTGCCACCAGCGGAAACAATGAGCAGTTCTTC. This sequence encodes CATSGNNEQFF.

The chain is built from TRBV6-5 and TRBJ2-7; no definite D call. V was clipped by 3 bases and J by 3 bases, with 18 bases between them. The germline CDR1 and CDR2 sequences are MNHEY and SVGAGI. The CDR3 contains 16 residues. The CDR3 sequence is CASSYGRPGLSYEQYF. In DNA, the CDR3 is TGTGCCAGCAGTTATGGACGGCCCGGATTAAGCTACGAGCAGTACTTC.

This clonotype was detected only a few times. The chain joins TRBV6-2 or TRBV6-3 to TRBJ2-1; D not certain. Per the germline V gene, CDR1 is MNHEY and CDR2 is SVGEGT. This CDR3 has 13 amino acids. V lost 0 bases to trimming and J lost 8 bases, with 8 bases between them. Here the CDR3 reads CASSYSLVHEQFF. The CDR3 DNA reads TGTGCCAGCAGTTACTCTCTAGTGCATGAGCAGTTCTTC.

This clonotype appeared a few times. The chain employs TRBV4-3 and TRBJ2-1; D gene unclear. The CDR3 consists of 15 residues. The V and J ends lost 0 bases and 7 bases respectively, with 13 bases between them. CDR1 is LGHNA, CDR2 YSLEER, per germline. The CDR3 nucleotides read TGCGCCAGCAGCCAAGAACTGGCTACCCTGAATGAGCAGTTCTTC. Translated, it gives CASSQELATLNEQFF.

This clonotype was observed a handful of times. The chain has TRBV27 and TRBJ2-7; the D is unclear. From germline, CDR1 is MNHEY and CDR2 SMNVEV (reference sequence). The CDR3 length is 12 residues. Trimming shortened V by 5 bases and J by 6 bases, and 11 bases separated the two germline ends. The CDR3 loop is CASSVTPAEQYF. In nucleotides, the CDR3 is TGTGCCAGCAGTGTAACCCCCGCCGAGCAGTACTTC.

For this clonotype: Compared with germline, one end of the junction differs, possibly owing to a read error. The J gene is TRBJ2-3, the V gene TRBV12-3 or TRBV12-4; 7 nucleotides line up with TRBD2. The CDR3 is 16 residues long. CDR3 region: CASSLGSGTGTDAQYF. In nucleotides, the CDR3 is TGTGCCAGCAGTTTAGGGAGCGGGACCGGCACAGATGCGCAGTATTTT.

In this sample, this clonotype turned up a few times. CDR3 region: CASSVGDPSYEQYF. Written as DNA, the CDR3 is TGTGCCAGCAGCGTAGGGGACCCCTCCTACGAGCAGTACTTC. The chain is built from TRBV9 and TRBJ2-7; D tentatively reads TRBD1 or TRBD2 (5 bases each). CDR3 length: 14 amino acids. CDR1 is SGDLS and CDR2 is YYNGEE in the germline V gene. Trimming took 0 bases from V and 0 from J, leaving 7 bases between them.

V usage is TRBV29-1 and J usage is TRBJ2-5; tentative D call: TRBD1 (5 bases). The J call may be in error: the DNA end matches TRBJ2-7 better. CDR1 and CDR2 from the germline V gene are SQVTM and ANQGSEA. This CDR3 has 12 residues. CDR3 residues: CGTRAQGSEQYF. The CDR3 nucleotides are TGCGGCACCCGGGCCCAGGGCTCCGAGCAGTACTTC.

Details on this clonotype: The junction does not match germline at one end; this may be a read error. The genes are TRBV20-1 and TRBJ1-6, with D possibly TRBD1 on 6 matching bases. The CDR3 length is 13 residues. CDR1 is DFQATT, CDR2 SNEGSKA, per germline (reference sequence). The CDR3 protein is CSATGQRNSPPHF. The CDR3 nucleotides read TGCAGTGCTACCGGACAGAGGAATTCACCCCCCCACTTT.